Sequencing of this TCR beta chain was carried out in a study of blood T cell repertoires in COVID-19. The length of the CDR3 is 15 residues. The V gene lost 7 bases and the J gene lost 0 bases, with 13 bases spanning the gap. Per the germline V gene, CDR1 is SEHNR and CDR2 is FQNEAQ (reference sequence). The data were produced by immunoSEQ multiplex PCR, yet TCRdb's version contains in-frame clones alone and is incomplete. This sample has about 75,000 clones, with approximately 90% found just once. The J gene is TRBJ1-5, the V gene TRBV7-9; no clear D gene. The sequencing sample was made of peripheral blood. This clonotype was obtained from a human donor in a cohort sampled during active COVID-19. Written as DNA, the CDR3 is TGTGCCAGCATCATTCGTCTTAGTAGCAATCAGCCCCAGCATTTT. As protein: CASIIRLSSNQPQHF.